One and the same sample provided the 14 T cell receptor beta chains below, sequenced in a study of T cell changes during pregnancy in multiple sclerosis. Sequencing used immunoSEQ multiplex PCR; TCRdb keeps in-frame clones, though not all of them. Here the sample spans nearly 25,000 clones, approximately 90% being singletons. The sample was CD4+ T cells from peripheral blood mononuclear cells, taken in the first trimester of pregnancy. These receptor sequences come from a female donor in good health, enrolled as a control in a pregnancy study.

J is TRBJ1-5 and V is TRBV29-1, with TRBD1 as a possible D gene (6 bases). V was clipped by 4 bases and J by 2 bases, with 6 bases between them. Per germline, CDR1 SQVTM and CDR2 ANQGSEA. CDR3 size: 12 residues. CDR3 sequence: CSVGQGNQPQHF. The CDR3 region has the DNA TGCAGCGTTGGACAGGGCAATCAGCCCCAGCATTTT. The whole variable domain, remainder taken from reference TRBV29-1 and TRBJ1-5, is SAVISQKPSRDICQRGTSLTIQCQVDSQVTMMFWYRQQPGQSLTLIATANQGSEATYESGFVIDKFPISRPNLTFSTLTVSNMSPEDSSIYLCSVGQGNQPQHFGDGTRLSIL.

The chain couples TRBV29-1 to TRBJ2-3, with D possibly TRBD2 on 6 matching bases. CDR1 and CDR2 (germline): SQVTM, ANQGSEA. Trimming took 7 bases from V and 2 from J, leaving 13 bases between them. This CDR3 contains 13 residues. The CDR3 reads CSGGGGTTDTQYF. The CDR3 nucleotides are TGCAGCGGCGGAGGAGGGACCACAGATACGCAGTATTTT.

The V call is TRBV6-6, the J call TRBJ2-7; 8 nucleotides match TRBD1. Germline V gives CDR1 MNHNY, CDR2 SVGAGI (reference sequence). Trimming cost V 6 bases and J 6 bases; bases outside gene matches: 7. There are 13 residues in the CDR3. CDR3 nucleotides: TGTGCCAGCAGGGGACAGGCATCGGGCGAGCAGTACTTC. Translating it yields CASRGQASGEQYF.

This chain joins TRBV28 and TRBJ2-7; 11 bases agree with TRBD2. CDR3 length: 17 amino acids. J lost 5 bases, V lost 7 bases, and 16 bases had no gene match. Germline V gene data show CDR1 as MDHEN and CDR2 as SYDVKM. This CDR3 reads CASKAQTIAGGGNEQYF. DNA for the CDR3: TGTGCCAGCAAGGCCCAGACCATAGCGGGAGGGGGCAACGAGCAGTACTTC.

The rearrangement links TRBV6-5 to TRBJ1-5; 7 nucleotides match TRBD1. CDR3 length: 15 amino acids. After removal of 6 bases from V and 6 bases from J, the junction contained 11 bases not matched to a gene. Germline V lookup: CDR1 MNHEY, CDR2 SVGAGI. In DNA form, the CDR3 reads TGTGCCAGCAGCCGAGGGGGCGGATCGCCTCAGCCCCAGCATTTT. Its protein is CASSRGGGSPQPQHF.

The J gene is TRBJ2-5, the V gene TRBV27, with 16 bases aligning to TRBD2. Trimming cost V 4 bases and J 5 bases; bases outside gene matches: 7. This CDR3 is 17 amino acids long. Per the germline V gene, CDR1 is MNHEY and CDR2 is SMNVEV (reference sequence). The CDR3 DNA reads TGTGCCAGCAGTTCAGGGACTAGCGGGAGGGCCGGGGAGACCCAGTACTTC. Its protein product is CASSSGTSGRAGETQYF.

The gene calls are TRBV2 and TRBJ2-1, with D unclear. The CDR3 totals 10 residues. Germline V CDR1 and CDR2: SNHLY, FYNNEI. Trimming stripped 4 bases from V and 7 bases from J, with 2 bases between. The CDR3 DNA follows: TGTGCCAGCAGTGTAAATGAGCAGTTCTTC. It yields the protein CASSVNEQFF.

This chain uses TRBV29-1 with TRBJ1-4; D is perhaps TRBD1 (5 bases). V lost 1 base and J lost 6, with 12 bases in between. The CDR3 loop spans 14 amino acids. The germline CDR1 and CDR2 sequences are SQVTM and ANQGSEA. CDR3: CSVEVPGWDEKLFF. The CDR3 nucleotides read TGCAGCGTTGAAGTCCCAGGGTGGGATGAAAAACTGTTTTTT.

The genes are TRBV27 and TRBJ1-2, with a tentative D call TRBD1 (5 bases). The ends were cut back, 8 bases at V and 3 bases at J, with 16 bases in the middle. The CDR3 extends over 14 amino acids. Germline V gene data show CDR1 as MNHEY and CDR2 as SMNVEV (reference sequence). As DNA, the CDR3 is TGTGCCAGCCGATCCATTGGAGGGGACTATGGCTACACCTTC. Protein sequence: CASRSIGGDYGYTF.

The chain uses TRBV29-1 and TRBJ1-1; 9 bases are a match to TRBD1. After removal of 2 bases from V and 5 bases from J, the junction contained 3 bases not matched to a gene. Germline loops: CDR1 SQVTM, CDR2 ANQGSEA. The CDR3 spans 13 residues. In nucleotides, the CDR3 is TGCAGCGTTGAAACAGGGGGCGAGACTGAAGCTTTCTTT. This translates into CSVETGGETEAFF.

CDR3 in DNA: TGTGCCAGCAGCGGGATAGATTATAGCAATCAGCCCCAGCATTTT. Its protein product is CASSGIDYSNQPQHF. The V call is TRBV6-1, the J call TRBJ1-5; D call uncertain. Germline V lookup: CDR1 MNHNS, CDR2 SASEGT. The CDR3 is 15 residues long. The V and J ends lost 6 bases and 0 bases respectively, with 12 bases between them.

This chain uses TRBV11-1 with TRBJ2-5; TRBD2 matches 10 bases. V dropped 6 bases and J dropped 1; count of bases not matched to a gene: 8. CDR3 length equals 16 residues. Germline lookup yields CDR1 SGHAT and CDR2 FQDESV (reference sequence). In DNA, the CDR3 is TGTGCCAGCAGTACTTGGGCTAGCGGGGGCCAAGAGACCCAGTACTTC. Translated: CASSTWASGGQETQYF.

The rearrangement joins TRBV6-1 to TRBJ1-6; TRBD1 aligns across 8 bases. V shed 3 bases, J shed 7 bases, and the junction held 8 bases outside the gene matches. The germline gives CDR1 MNHNS, CDR2 SASEGT. CDR3 length: 16 residues. CDR3 region: CASSDPGQGGNSPLHF. The CDR3 coding sequence is TGTGCCAGCAGTGACCCCGGACAGGGTGGGAATTCACCCCTCCACTTT.

In this sample, this clone turned up a few times. The V gene is TRBV5-1, the J gene TRBJ1-1; unclear D gene. The V gene's germline CDR1 is SGHRS and CDR2 YFSETQ. The CDR3 has 15 amino acids. V lost 6 bases and J 3 bases, leaving 18 bases between the germline ends. CDR3 loop: CASNEGGFGDTEAFF. The CDR3 DNA follows: TGCGCCAGCAACGAGGGCGGGTTCGGGGACACTGAAGCTTTCTTT.